A selection of T cell receptor beta chains follows, all from one sample in a study of blood T cell repertoires in COVID-19. Sequencing used immunoSEQ multiplex PCR; TCRdb keeps in-frame clones, though not all of them. In the table there are roughly 400,000 clones, 70% to 90% of which are singletons. Sequencing was carried out using PBMCs or T cells enriched from blood (not recorded which). The origin of the receptors is a woman aged 18-29 years who had been exposed to COVID-19. Each CDR3 is given without its conserved first and last residue. The D gene is left open where the match is weak.

d_gene: .
v_gene: TRBV25-1
CDR3aa: ASSEYTGNYGYT

d_gene: TRBD1
v_gene: TRBV3-1/TRBV3-2
CDR3aa: ASSLTGGLAGNTIY

d_gene: TRBD1
v_gene: TRBV7-8
CDR3aa: ASSLAFQGGGYGYT

d_gene: TRBD1
v_gene: TRBV5-1
CDR3aa: ASSLTGTGAQETQY

d_gene: .
v_gene: TRBV4-2
CDR3aa: ASSQPRDSQGSETGELF

d_gene: TRBD1
v_gene: TRBV6-2/TRBV6-3
CDR3aa: ASSSGQGPV

d_gene: TRBD2
v_gene: TRBV27
CDR3aa: ASSLSTSGGTDTQY

d_gene: TRBD1
v_gene: TRBV6-5
CDR3aa: ASSWRTGLNTEAF

d_gene: TRBD1
v_gene: TRBV7-6
CDR3aa: ASSQRDRGTDTQY

d_gene: TRBD1
v_gene: TRBV19
CDR3aa: ASSIDRVDTQY

d_gene: .
v_gene: TRBV7-2
CDR3aa: ASSLSTTNYGYT

d_gene: .
v_gene: TRBV29-1
CDR3aa: SVHGQGLGYGQY

d_gene: .
v_gene: TRBV7-8
CDR3aa: ASRSFGELNTEAF

d_gene: .
v_gene: TRBV7-6
CDR3aa: ASSLFREWDNEQF

d_gene: .
v_gene: TRBV7-2
CDR3aa: ASSLLGNRVLNYGYT

d_gene: .
v_gene: TRBV6-2/TRBV6-3
CDR3aa: ASSPTSPDGVAEAF

d_gene: .
v_gene: TRBV5-1
CDR3aa: ASSSSYEQY

d_gene: .
v_gene: TRBV19
CDR3aa: ASIGVGSHEQF

d_gene: .
v_gene: TRBV27
CDR3aa: ASSSPWGRRIDYNEQF

d_gene: .
v_gene: TRBV11-2
CDR3aa: ASSLVGTYGYT

d_gene: TRBD1
v_gene: TRBV9
CDR3aa: ASSVGDGTGSEAF

d_gene: TRBD1
v_gene: TRBV27
CDR3aa: ASSRDRVSGANVLT

d_gene: .
v_gene: TRBV19
CDR3aa: ASSFGGFEKLF

d_gene: .
v_gene: TRBV12-3/TRBV12-4
CDR3aa: ASSYEAGELF

d_gene: TRBD2
v_gene: TRBV19
CDR3aa: ASSIKPRLAGGKSGELF

d_gene: .
v_gene: TRBV27
CDR3aa: ASSRQVSNEKLF